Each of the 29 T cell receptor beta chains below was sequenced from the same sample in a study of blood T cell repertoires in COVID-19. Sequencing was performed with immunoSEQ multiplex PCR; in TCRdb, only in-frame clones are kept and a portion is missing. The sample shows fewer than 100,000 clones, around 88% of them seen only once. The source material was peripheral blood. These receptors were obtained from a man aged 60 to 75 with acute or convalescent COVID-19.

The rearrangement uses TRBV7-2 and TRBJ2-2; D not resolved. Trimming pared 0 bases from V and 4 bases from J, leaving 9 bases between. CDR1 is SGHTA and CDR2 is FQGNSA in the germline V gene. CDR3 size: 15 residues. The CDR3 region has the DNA TGTGCCAGCAGCTTAGCGAACACCCTCACCGGGGAGCTGTTTTTT. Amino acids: CASSLANTLTGELFF.

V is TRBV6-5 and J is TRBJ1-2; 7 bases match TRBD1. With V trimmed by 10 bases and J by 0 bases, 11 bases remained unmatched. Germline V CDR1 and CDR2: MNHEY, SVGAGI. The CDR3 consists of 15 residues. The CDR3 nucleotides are TGTGCCATACAACCTGCAGGGGGATCTAACTATGGCTACACCTTC. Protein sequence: CAIQPAGGSNYGYTF.

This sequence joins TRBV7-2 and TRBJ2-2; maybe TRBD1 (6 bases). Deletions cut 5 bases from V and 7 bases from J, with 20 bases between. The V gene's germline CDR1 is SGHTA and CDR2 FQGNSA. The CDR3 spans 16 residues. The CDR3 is CASSAHTGPRSGELFF. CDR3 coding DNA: TGTGCCAGCAGCGCCCATACAGGGCCCCGTAGCGGGGAGCTGTTTTTT.

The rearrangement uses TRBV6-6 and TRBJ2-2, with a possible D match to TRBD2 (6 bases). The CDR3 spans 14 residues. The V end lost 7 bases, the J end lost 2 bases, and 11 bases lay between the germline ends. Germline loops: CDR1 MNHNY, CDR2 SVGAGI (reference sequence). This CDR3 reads CASILSGNTGELFF. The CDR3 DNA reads TGTGCCAGCATCCTTAGCGGAAACACCGGGGAGCTGTTTTTT.

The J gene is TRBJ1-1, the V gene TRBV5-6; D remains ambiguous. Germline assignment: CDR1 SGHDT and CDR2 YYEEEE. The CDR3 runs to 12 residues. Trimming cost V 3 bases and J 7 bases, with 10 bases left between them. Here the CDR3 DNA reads TGTGCCAGCAGCTCGACTCCCCTTGAAGCTTTCTTT. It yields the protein CASSSTPLEAFF.

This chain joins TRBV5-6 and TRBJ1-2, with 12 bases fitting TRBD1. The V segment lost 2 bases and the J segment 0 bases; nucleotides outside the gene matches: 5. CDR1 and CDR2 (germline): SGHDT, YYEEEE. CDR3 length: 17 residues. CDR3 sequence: CASSFRDRGPTNYGYTF. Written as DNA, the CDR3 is TGTGCCAGCAGCTTTCGGGACAGGGGGCCCACTAACTATGGCTACACCTTC.

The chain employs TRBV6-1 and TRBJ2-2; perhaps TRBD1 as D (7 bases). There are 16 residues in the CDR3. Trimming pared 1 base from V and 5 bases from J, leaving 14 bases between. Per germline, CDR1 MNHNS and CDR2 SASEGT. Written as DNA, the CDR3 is TGTGCCAGCAGTGAAGGGTCAGGGGGGAGTACCGGGGAGCTGTTTTTT. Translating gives CASSEGSGGSTGELFF.

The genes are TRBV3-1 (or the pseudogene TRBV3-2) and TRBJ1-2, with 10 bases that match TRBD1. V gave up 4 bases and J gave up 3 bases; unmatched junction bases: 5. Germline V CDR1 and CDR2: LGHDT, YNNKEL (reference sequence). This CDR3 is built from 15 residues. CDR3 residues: CASSPWDRGYYGYTF. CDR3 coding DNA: TGTGCCAGCAGCCCCTGGGACAGGGGATACTATGGCTACACCTTC.

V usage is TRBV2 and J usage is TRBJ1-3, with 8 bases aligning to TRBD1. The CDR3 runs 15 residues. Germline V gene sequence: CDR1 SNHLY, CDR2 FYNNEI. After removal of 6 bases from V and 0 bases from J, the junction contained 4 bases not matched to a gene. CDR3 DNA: TGTGCCAGCAGGGGGACAGGCCGCTCTGGAAACACCATATATTTT. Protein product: CASRGTGRSGNTIYF.

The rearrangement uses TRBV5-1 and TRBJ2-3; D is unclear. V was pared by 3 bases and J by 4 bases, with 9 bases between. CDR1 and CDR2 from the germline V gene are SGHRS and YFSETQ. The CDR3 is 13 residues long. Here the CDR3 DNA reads TGCGCCAGCAGCTCCGGTAACCCAGATACGCAGTATTTT. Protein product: CASSSGNPDTQYF.

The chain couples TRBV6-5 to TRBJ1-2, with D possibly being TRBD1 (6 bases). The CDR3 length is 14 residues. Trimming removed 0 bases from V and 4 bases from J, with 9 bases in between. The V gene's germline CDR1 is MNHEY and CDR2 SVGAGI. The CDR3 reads CASSYSDSIYGYTF. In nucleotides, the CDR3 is TGTGCCAGCAGTTACTCGGACAGCATCTATGGCTACACCTTC.

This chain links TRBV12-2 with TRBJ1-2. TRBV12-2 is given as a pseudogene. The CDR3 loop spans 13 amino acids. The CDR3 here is CASRLALSYGYTF. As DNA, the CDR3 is TGTGCAAGTCGCTTAGCATTGAGCTATGGCTACACCTTC.

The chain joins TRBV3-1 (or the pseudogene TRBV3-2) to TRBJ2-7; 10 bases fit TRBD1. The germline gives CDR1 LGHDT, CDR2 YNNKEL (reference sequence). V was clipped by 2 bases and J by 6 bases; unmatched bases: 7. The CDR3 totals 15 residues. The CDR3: CASSQTWTGGGEQYF. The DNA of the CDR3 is TGTGCCAGCAGCCAAACTTGGACAGGGGGGGGCGAGCAGTACTTC.

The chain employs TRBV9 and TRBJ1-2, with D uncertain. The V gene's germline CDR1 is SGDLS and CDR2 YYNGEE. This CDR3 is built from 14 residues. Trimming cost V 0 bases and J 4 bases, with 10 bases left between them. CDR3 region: CASSVGEVGYGYTF. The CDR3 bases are TGTGCCAGCAGCGTAGGCGAAGTCGGCTATGGCTACACCTTC.

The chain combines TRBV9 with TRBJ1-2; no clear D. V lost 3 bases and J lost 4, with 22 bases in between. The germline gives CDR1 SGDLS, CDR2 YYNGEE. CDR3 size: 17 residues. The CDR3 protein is CASSASPFEQRRYGYTF. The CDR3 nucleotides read TGTGCCAGCAGCGCATCCCCGTTTGAACAGCGGCGCTATGGCTACACCTTC.

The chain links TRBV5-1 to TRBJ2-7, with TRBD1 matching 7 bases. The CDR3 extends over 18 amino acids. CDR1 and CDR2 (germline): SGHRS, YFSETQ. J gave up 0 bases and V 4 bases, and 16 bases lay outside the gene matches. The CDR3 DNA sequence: TGCGCCAGCAGCCGACGCCCCGGGACAGCTACTATCTCCTACGAGCAGTACTTC. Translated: CASSRRPGTATISYEQYF.

CDR3 in amino acids: CASTTSGGATPSRSGELFF. The CDR3 nucleotides read TGTGCCAGCACCACTAGCGGGGGGGCCACCCCCTCGAGGTCCGGGGAGCTGTTTTTT. V is TRBV5-4 and J is TRBJ2-2; 13 bases agree with TRBD2. There are 19 residues in the CDR3. V was pared by 6 bases and J by 6 bases, with 17 bases of the junction left unmatched. Germline values: CDR1 SGHNT, CDR2 YYREEE (reference sequence). Full variable domain (rest looked up from reference TRBV5-4 and TRBJ2-2): ETGVTQSPTHLIKTRGQQVTLRCSSQSGHNTVSWYQQALGQGPQFIFQYYREEENGRGNFPPRFSGLQFPNYSSELNVNALELDDSALYLCASTTSGGATPSRSGELFFGEGSRLTVL.

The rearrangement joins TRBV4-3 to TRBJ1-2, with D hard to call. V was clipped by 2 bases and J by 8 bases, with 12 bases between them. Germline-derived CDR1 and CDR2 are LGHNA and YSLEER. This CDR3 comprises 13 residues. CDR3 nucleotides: TGCGCCAGCAGCCAAACGACCGGGGTCGGCTACACCTTC. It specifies CASSQTTGVGYTF.

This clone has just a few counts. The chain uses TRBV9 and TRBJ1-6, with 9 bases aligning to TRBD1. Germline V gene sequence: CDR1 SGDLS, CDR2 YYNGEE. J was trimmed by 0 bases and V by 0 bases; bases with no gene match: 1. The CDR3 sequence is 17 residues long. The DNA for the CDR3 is TGTGCCAGCAGCGTAGGGACAGGGGACTCCTATAATTCACCCCTCCACTTT. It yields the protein CASSVGTGDSYNSPLHF.

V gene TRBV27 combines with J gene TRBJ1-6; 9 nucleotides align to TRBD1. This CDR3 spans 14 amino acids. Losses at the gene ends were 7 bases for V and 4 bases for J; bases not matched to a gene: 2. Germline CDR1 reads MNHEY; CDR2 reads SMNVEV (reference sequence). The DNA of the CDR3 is TGTGCCAGCAAGGGGACAGGGTATAATTCACCCCTCCACTTT. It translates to CASKGTGYNSPLHF.

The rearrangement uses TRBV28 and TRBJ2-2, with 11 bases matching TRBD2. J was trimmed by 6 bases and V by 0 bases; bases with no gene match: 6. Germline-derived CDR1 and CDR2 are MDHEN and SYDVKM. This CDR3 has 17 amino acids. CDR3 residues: CASSLWSLAGGPGELFF. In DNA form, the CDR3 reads TGTGCCAGCAGTTTATGGTCCCTAGCGGGGGGTCCCGGGGAGCTGTTTTTT.

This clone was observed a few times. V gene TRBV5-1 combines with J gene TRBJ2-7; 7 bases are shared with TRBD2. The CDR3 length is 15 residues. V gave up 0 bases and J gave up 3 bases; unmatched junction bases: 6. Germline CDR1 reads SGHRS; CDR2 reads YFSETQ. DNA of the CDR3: TGCGCCAGCAGCTTGGGGGTGGCGGGAGTCTACGAGCAGTACTTC. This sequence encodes CASSLGVAGVYEQYF.

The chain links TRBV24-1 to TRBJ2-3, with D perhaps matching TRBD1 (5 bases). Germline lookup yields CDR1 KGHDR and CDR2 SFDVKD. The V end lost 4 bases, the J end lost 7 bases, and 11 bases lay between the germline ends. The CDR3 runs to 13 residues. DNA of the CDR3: TGTGCCACCAGTGACCCAGGGCGCAATACGCAGTATTTT. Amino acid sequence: CATSDPGRNTQYF.

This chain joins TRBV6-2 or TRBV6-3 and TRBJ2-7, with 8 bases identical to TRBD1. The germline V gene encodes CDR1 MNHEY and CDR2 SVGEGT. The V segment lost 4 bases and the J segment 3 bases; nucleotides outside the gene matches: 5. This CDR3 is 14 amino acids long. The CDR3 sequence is CASSSRTGSYEQYF. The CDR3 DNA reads TGTGCCAGCAGTTCCCGGACAGGGAGCTACGAGCAGTACTTC.

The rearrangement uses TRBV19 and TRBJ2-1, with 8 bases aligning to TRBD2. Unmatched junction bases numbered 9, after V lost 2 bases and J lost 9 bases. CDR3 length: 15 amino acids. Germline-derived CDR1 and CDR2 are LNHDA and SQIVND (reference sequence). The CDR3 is CASSIQSGGLGEQFF. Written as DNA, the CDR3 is TGTGCCAGTAGTATACAAAGCGGGGGCTTGGGTGAGCAGTTCTTC. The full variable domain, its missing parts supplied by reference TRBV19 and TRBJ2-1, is DGGITQSPKYLFRKEGQNVTLSCEQNLNHDAMYWYRQDPGQGLRLIYYSQIVNDFQKGDIAEGYSVSREKKESFPLTVTSAQKNPTAFYLCASSIQSGGLGEQFFGPGTRLTVL.

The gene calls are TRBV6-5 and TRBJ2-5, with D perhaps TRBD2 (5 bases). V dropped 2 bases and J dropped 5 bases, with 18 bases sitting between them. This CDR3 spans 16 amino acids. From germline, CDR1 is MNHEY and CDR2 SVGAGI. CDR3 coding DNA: TGTGCCAGCAGTTACAAGGGAACGGGAACGGGGGAGACCCAGTACTTC. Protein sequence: CASSYKGTGTGETQYF.

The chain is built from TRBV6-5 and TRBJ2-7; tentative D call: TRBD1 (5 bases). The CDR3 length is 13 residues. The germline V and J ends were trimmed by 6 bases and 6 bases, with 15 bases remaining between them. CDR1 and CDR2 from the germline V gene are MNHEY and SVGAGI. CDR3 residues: CASRLRTTGEQYF. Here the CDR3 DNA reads TGTGCCAGCAGGCTTAGGACAACGGGCGAGCAGTACTTC.

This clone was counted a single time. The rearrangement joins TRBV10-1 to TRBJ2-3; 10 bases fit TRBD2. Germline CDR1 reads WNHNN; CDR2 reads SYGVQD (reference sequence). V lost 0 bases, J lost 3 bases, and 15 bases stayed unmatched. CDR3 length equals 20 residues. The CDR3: CASSESVFGASGGKTDTQYF. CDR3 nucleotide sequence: TGCGCCAGCAGTGAGTCGGTGTTTGGGGCTAGCGGGGGTAAGACAGATACGCAGTATTTT.

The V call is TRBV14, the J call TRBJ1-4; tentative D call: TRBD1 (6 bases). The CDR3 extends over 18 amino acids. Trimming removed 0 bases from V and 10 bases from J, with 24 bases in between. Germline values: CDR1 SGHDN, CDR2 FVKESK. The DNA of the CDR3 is TGTGCCAGCAGCCAAGATCAAGGACCGGGCAGGGGCGCAGTAAAACTGTTTTTT. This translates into CASSQDQGPGRGAVKLFF. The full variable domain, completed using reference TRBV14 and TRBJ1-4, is EAGVTQFPSHSVIEKGQTVTLRCDPISGHDNLYWYRRVMGKEIKFLLHFVKESKQDESGMPNNRFLAERTGGTYSTLKVQPAELEDSGVYFCASSQDQGPGRGAVKLFFGSGTQLSVL.